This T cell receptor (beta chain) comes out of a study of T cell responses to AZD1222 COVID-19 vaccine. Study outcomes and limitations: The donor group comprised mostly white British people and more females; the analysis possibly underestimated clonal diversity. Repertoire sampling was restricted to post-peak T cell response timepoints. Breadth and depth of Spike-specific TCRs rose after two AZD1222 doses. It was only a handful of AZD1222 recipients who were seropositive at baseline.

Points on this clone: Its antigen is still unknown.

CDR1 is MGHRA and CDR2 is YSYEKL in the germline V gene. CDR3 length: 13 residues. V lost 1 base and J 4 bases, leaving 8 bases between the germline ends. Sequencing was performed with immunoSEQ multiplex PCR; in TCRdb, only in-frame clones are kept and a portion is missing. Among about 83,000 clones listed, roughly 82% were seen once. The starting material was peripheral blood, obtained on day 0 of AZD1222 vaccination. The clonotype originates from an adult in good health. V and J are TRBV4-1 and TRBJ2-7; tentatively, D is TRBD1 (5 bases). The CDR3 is CASSQGKGYEQYF. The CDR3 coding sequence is TGCGCCAGCAGCCAAGGGAAGGGGTACGAGCAGTACTTC.